This is a list of T cell receptor beta chains from one sample in a study of post-analysis software for immune sequencing data. One entry per CDR3 protein results from TCRdb running MiXCR on the PCR reads. The sample lists hundreds of thousands of distinct CDR3 sequences; nearly 45% were seen once. Material: blood. These receptor sequences come from a girl between 5 and 17 years old with multiple sclerosis. CDR3s include the opening cysteine and the closing phenylalanine or tryptophan. The order of the fields is J gene, clone size, D gene, V gene, CDR3 protein, CDR3 DNA. The D gene is left open where the match is weak. Clone size is shown for a subset of rows, as once, few, many or a class of expanded clone.

TRBJ2-7 | few | TRBD1 | TRBV28 | CASSWGQESYEQYF | TGTGCCAGCAGTTGGGGACAGGAATCCTACGAGCAGTACTTC
TRBJ2-3 | - | - | TRBV24-1 | CATSGGHLTDTQYF | TGTGCCACCAGTGGGGGACACCTCACAGATACGCAGTATTTT
TRBJ1-1 | - | - | TRBV29-1 | CSVAGRLTMNTEAFF | TGCAGCGTAGCAGGACGGTTGACCATGAACACTGAAGCTTTCTTT
TRBJ2-7 | - | - | TRBV29-1 | CSVVNRVYEQYF | TGCAGCGTTGTGAACAGGGTCTACGAGCAGTACTTC
TRBJ1-2 | - | - | TRBV5-6 | CASTSRRAAGLGYTF | TGTGCCAGCACCTCAAGGCGGGCGGCGGGCCTGGGCTACACCTTC
TRBJ2-7 | few | - | TRBV7-9 | CAVPSQDSYEQYF | TGTGCCGTCCCCTCGCAGGACTCCTACGAGCAGTACTTC
TRBJ1-6 | - | - | TRBV25-1 | CASMSNVASPLHF | TGTGCCAGCATGTCAAACGTGGCTTCACCCCTCCACTTT
TRBJ1-2 | - | TRBD1 | TRBV19 | CASSEGAYYGYTF | TGTGCCAGTAGTGAGGGGGCGTACTATGGCTACACCTTC
TRBJ2-7 | - | TRBD2 | TRBV12-3/TRBV12-4 | CASRGSTSAGLEQYF | TGTGCCAGCAGAGGATCAACTAGCGCCGGCCTCGAGCAGTACTTC
TRBJ2-7 | - | - | TRBV15 | CATSQTSSYEQYF | TGTGCCACCAGCCAGACATCCTCCTACGAGCAGTACTTC
TRBJ2-5 | - | TRBD2 | TRBV12-3/TRBV12-4 | CASSFSFGLEETQYF | TGTGCCAGCAGTTTTTCATTTGGACTAGAAGAGACCCAGTACTTC
TRBJ2-3 | - | - | TRBV2 | CAGTLTADTDTQYF | TGTGCCGGAACCCTCACCGCCGACACAGATACGCAGTATTTT
TRBJ2-5 | once | TRBD2 | TRBV28 | CASSLAAGGGTQYF | TGTGCCAGCAGCCTAGCGGCCGGTGGGGGGACCCAGTACTTC
TRBJ2-1 | few | TRBD2 | TRBV6-5 | CASSYAGVSNEQFF | TGTGCCAGCAGTTACGCGGGGGTGAGCAATGAGCAGTTCTTC
TRBJ2-7 | few | - | TRBV7-2 | CASSLKGVSYEQYF | TGTGCCAGCAGCTTAAAGGGAGTCTCCTACGAGCAGTACTTC
TRBJ2-3 | - | - | TRBV7-6 | CASSPARGVDTQYF | TGTGCCAGCAGCCCGGCAAGGGGTGTAGATACGCAGTATTTT
TRBJ1-2 | - | - | TRBV29-1 | CSVGGLGYYGYTF | TGCAGCGTTGGGGGCCTAGGATACTATGGCTACACCTTC
TRBJ2-7 | - | TRBD2 | TRBV20-1 | CSARETGTSGGYEQYF | TGCAGTGCTAGAGAAACCGGGACTAGCGGGGGATACGAGCAGTACTTC
TRBJ2-7 | once | - | TRBV5-1 | CASSSDPAVHNEQYF | TGCGCCAGCAGTTCCGATCCAGCGGTGCACAATGAGCAGTACTTC
TRBJ2-1 | few | - | TRBV5-1 | CASSLGVAYEQFF | TGCGCCAGCAGCTTGGGTGTTGCCTACGAGCAGTTCTTC
TRBJ2-2 | few | TRBD1 | TRBV4-2 | CASSQGTGLNTGELFF | TGTGCCAGCAGCCAGGGGACAGGGTTGAACACCGGGGAGCTGTTTTTT
TRBJ1-2 | - | - | TRBV20-1 | CSARLTGSANYGYTF | TGCAGTGCTAGACTTACAGGGTCCGCTAACTATGGCTACACCTTC
TRBJ2-3 | - | - | TRBV7-6 | CASSRTRRPDTQYF | TGTGCCAGCAGCCGGACTCGTAGGCCAGATACGCAGTATTTT
TRBJ1-2 | - | - | TRBV7-2 | CASSLAVNCGYTF | TGTGCCAGCAGCTTAGCAGTTAACTGTGGCTACACCTTC
TRBJ2-7 | - | TRBD1 | TRBV12-3/TRBV12-4 | CASSFTGTGTYEQYF | TGTGCCAGCAGTTTCACCGGGACAGGAACCTACGAGCAGTACTTC
TRBJ2-2 | - | - | TRBV19 | CASSWGRAGVSELFF | TGTGCCAGTAGCTGGGGCCGGGCAGGAGTTTCGGAGCTGTTTTTT
TRBJ1-1 | - | TRBD1 | TRBV6-5 | CASSYDRGSVAYMNTEAFF | TGTGCCAGCAGTTACGACAGGGGGTCGGTGGCCTACATGAACACTGAAGCTTTCTTT
TRBJ1-1 | - | TRBD1 | TRBV20-1 | CSARQGATEAFF | TGCAGTGCTAGACAGGGGGCGACTGAAGCTTTCTTT
TRBJ2-4 | once | TRBD2 | TRBV5-1 | CASKSSGTSVGEQYF | TGCGCCAGCAAATCCTCCGGGACTAGCGTGGGGGAGCAGTACTTC
TRBJ1-5 | - | - | TRBV6-5 | CASSYSSSMGNQPQHF | TGTGCCAGCAGTTACTCGAGCTCTATGGGCAATCAGCCCCAGCATTTT
TRBJ2-4 | - | - | TRBV21-1 | CASSSPSGAWKNIQYF | TGTGCCAGCAGCTCCCCTTCGGGGGCTTGGAAAAACATTCAGTACTTC
TRBJ2-7 | - | - | TRBV3-1 | CASSPLQRHGYEQYF | TGTGCCAGCAGCCCCCTACAGAGGCACGGCTACGAGCAGTACTTC
TRBJ2-3 | few | - | TRBV13 | CASSRERRRTDAQYF | TGTGCCAGCAGCCGGGAGCGGAGACGCACAGATGCGCAGTATTTT
TRBJ2-7 | - | - | TRBV4-1 | CASRPIGQLFYEQYF | TGCGCCAGCAGACCAATTGGACAGCTTTTCTACGAGCAGTACTTC
TRBJ2-7 | few | - | TRBV3-1 | CASSQVAGRDEQYF | TGTGCCAGCAGCCAAGTAGCCGGGCGGGACGAGCAGTACTTC
TRBJ1-4 | - | - | TRBV11-2 | CASSFSSGEKLFF | TGTGCCAGCAGCTTCTCCTCGGGGGAAAAACTGTTTTTT
TRBJ2-7 | - | TRBD1 | TRBV3-1 | CASSSPGTGSFEQYF | TGTGCCAGCAGCTCCCCCGGGACAGGGTCTTTCGAGCAGTACTTC
TRBJ1-1 | - | - | TRBV27 | CASSPGPPFGGWLDTEAFF | TGTGCCAGCAGCCCCGGGCCCCCCTTCGGAGGGTGGTTGGACACTGAAGCTTTCTTT
TRBJ2-5 | - | TRBD2 | TRBV18 | CASSRLAVQETQYF | TGTGCCAGCTCACGACTAGCGGTACAAGAGACCCAGTACTTC
TRBJ2-2 | - | TRBD1 | TRBV28 | CASSFRGQGFTGELFF | TGTGCCAGCAGTTTTCGGGGACAGGGGTTCACCGGGGAGCTGTTTTTT
TRBJ2-3 | few | - | TRBV20-1 | CSATRLGPTDTQYF | TGCAGTGCTACAAGACTAGGGCCCACAGATACGCAGTATTTT
TRBJ1-1 | - | - | TRBV20-1 | CSARSREHLNTEAFF | TGCAGTGCTAGGTCCCGTGAACACTTGAACACTGAAGCTTTCTTT
TRBJ2-3 | - | - | TRBV11-3 | CASSLKRLRTGRDTDTQYF | TGTGCCAGCAGCTTAAAAAGGCTCCGCACAGGGAGGGACACAGATACGCAGTATTTT
TRBJ1-2 | - | - | TRBV6-6 | CASSYGNPADYGYTF | TGTGCCAGCAGTTACGGGAATCCCGCGGACTATGGCTACACCTTC
TRBJ2-1 | few | - | TRBV7-9 | CASSSLPHEQFF | TGTGCCAGCAGCTCTCTCCCCCATGAGCAGTTCTTC
TRBJ2-3 | once | - | TRBV15 | CATSGDSSTDTQYF | TGTGCCACCAGCGGAGACAGCAGCACAGATACGCAGTATTTT
TRBJ2-7 | - | - | TRBV29-1 | CSVLYPGTEEYEQYF | TGCAGCGTTTTGTACCCCGGGACGGAGGAATACGAGCAGTACTTC
TRBJ1-2 | - | - | TRBV4-3 | CASSLGKGSSDGYTF | TGCGCCAGCAGCCTAGGGAAGGGGTCGAGTGATGGCTACACCTTC
TRBJ2-7 | - | - | TRBV12-3/TRBV12-4 | CASSASAGEQYF | TGTGCCAGCAGTGCCTCCGCGGGCGAGCAGTACTTC
TRBJ2-6 | - | - | TRBV7-9 | CVSSPHSSSGANVLTF | TGTGTCAGCAGCCCCCACAGCAGCTCTGGGGCCAACGTCCTGACTTTC
TRBJ1-5 | - | - | TRBV7-2 | CASSPGVWQPQHF | TGTGCCAGCAGCCCGGGAGTTTGGCAGCCCCAGCATTTT
TRBJ1-2 | - | - | TRBV6-5 | CASSYGGAEANYGYTF | TGTGCCAGCAGTTATGGCGGGGCTGAGGCTAACTATGGCTACACCTTC
TRBJ2-7 | - | TRBD1 | TRBV29-1 | CSVEKTGGAYEQYF | TGCAGCGTTGAAAAGACAGGGGGTGCTTACGAGCAGTACTTC
TRBJ1-2 | few | TRBD1 | TRBV6-1 | CASSPGTALYGYTF | TGTGCCAGCAGTCCCGGGACAGCGCTCTATGGCTACACCTTC
TRBJ2-5 | few | TRBD1 | TRBV5-1 | CASSPGTGETQYF | TGCGCCAGCAGCCCCGGGACAGGAGAGACCCAGTACTTC
TRBJ2-3 | few | - | TRBV18 | CASSPQWDTQYF | TGTGCCAGCTCACCCCAGTGGGATACGCAGTATTTT
TRBJ2-5 | - | TRBD1 | TRBV19 | CASTRGSGQGGEQYF | TGTGCCAGTACCCGGGGGTCGGGACAGGGTGGAGAGCAGTACTTC